This entry lists 14 T cell receptor beta chains sequenced from one sample in a study of cytomegalovirus exposure and HLA in healthy donors. The PCR used 60 Vbeta and 13 Jbeta primers. The protocol was immunoSEQ multiplex PCR, while the TCRdb copy is restricted to in-frame clones and leaves out a portion. The profile shows 90,000 or so clones, roughly 71% of them singletons. Input material: PBMCs. All receptors derive from a woman between 18 and 29 years old in good health and CMV-seropositive.

The chain couples TRBV28 to TRBJ2-7; 8 nucleotides agree with TRBD1. Germline V gene lookup returns CDR1 MDHEN and CDR2 SYDVKM. This CDR3 is built from 14 residues. Trimming cost V 7 bases and J 0 bases; bases outside gene matches: 5. The CDR3 nucleotides read TGTGCCAGCACCTGGACAGGGTCCTCCTACGAGCAGTACTTC. It specifies CASTWTGSSYEQYF.

The CDR3 coding sequence is TGCGCCAGCAGCCAACTGGGAGGGTACGTCGGGGAGCTGTTTTTT. Residues: CASSQLGGYVGELFF. V usage is TRBV4-1 and J usage is TRBJ2-2; 7 positions match TRBD2. This CDR3 contains 15 residues. Germline assignment: CDR1 MGHRA and CDR2 YSYEKL. V was clipped by 2 bases and J by 7 bases; unmatched bases: 7.

This clone is a singleton in its sample. The V and J genes are TRBV7-8 and TRBJ1-1, with a weak D call TRBD1 (5 bases). Germline CDR1 is SGHVS and CDR2 is FQNEAQ. This CDR3 region has 14 residues. V was cut by 1 base and J by 5 bases, with 11 bases left in between. The CDR3 DNA reads as TGTGCCAGCAGCTTAGGGGGGGTGGGGACTGAAGCTTTCTTT. Protein: CASSLGGVGTEAFF.

V gene TRBV27 combines with J gene TRBJ1-2; 7 nucleotides align to TRBD1. V lost 2 bases and J lost 7; bases outside the gene matches: 4. The CDR3 extends over 13 amino acids. Germline CDR1 and CDR2: MNHEY and SMNVEV (reference sequence). The CDR3, as DNA: TGTGCCAGCAGTTTAACAGGGGCGGCTGGCTACACCTTC. Its protein is CASSLTGAAGYTF.

This chain links TRBV2 with TRBJ1-2; D might be TRBD1 (6 bases). Germline V gene sequence: CDR1 SNHLY, CDR2 FYNNEI. The CDR3 has 13 amino acids. The V end lost 3 bases, the J end lost 8 bases, and 13 bases lay between the germline ends. The CDR3 region has the DNA TGTGCCAGCAGTGACGCAGGGGCGCGAGGCTACACCTTC. Encoded protein: CASSDAGARGYTF.

This clone showed up just a few times. The rearrangement uses TRBV4-3 and TRBJ2-2; no clear D. The germline gives CDR1 LGHNA, CDR2 YSLEER. V was trimmed by 1 base and J by 4 bases, leaving 7 bases between them. The CDR3 contains 14 residues. This CDR3 reads CASSQAPFTGELFF. Written as DNA, the CDR3 is TGCGCCAGCAGCCAAGCTCCGTTCACCGGGGAGCTGTTTTTT.

The chain couples TRBV5-1 to TRBJ2-5; a possible D gene is TRBD2 (5 bases). Germline loops: CDR1 SGHRS, CDR2 YFSETQ. The V gene lost 4 bases and the J gene lost 1 base, with 11 bases spanning the gap. The CDR3 is 14 amino acids. Written as DNA, the CDR3 is TGCGCCAGCAGCACCTCGGACTTCCAAGAGACCCAGTACTTC. Its translation: CASSTSDFQETQYF.

This clone was counted a few times. The CDR3 DNA sequence: TGTGCCAGCAGTTTATGGGGGCAGCAACCCTACGAGCAGTACTTC. The encoded protein is CASSLWGQQPYEQYF. V gene TRBV27 combines with J gene TRBJ2-7, with D possibly TRBD1 on 6 matching bases. This CDR3 region has 15 residues. Germline V lookup: CDR1 MNHEY, CDR2 SMNVEV (reference sequence). V was pared by 1 base and J by 2 bases, with 12 bases between.

In DNA, the CDR3 is TGTGCCAGCAGCTCAAGGCCGGGACAGGGCTACAATGAGCAGTTCTTC. This encodes CASSSRPGQGYNEQFF. The chain recombines TRBV7-2 with TRBJ2-1; 9 bases fit TRBD1. The CDR3 length is 16 residues. Germline loops: CDR1 SGHTA, CDR2 FQGNSA. V lost 4 bases to trimming and J lost 3 bases; unmatched junction nucleotides: 7.

The rearrangement uses TRBV19 and TRBJ1-1; D gene uncertain. V was shortened by 4 bases and J by 6 bases, with 9 bases between the two germline ends. This CDR3 is built from 12 residues. CDR1 and CDR2 (germline): LNHDA, SQIVND (reference sequence). CDR3 in amino acids: CASSTFGAEAFF. For the CDR3, the DNA is TGTGCCAGTAGTACATTCGGGGCTGAAGCTTTCTTT.

Comment on this clone: Without the conserved terminal phenylalanine or tryptophan, this CDR3 likely stems from a read error. The DNA is left out, because the CDR3 cannot be placed on it with certainty; the CDR3 is given as TCRdb lists it. The chain is built from TRBV7-9 and TRBJ2-3; TRBD2, the table's D call, was not compared with the DNA. Germline V CDR1 and CDR2: SEHNR, FQNEAQ (reference sequence). Termini included, the CDR3 measures 12 amino acids. This CDR3 reads CASSLAGEGLAG.

This clone was seen only a few times. V and J are TRBV6-5 and TRBJ1-3, with D hard to call. Germline assignment: CDR1 MNHEY and CDR2 SVGAGI. The CDR3 is 14 amino acids. Trimming stripped 5 bases from V and 2 bases from J, with 10 bases between. The CDR3 region has the DNA TGTGCCAGCAGTCGCCGGGGTCCTGGAAACACCATATATTTT. This encodes CASSRRGPGNTIYF.

This clone showed up just once. In DNA form, the CDR3 reads TGTGCCAGCAGCCCACGGACAGCTAACTATGGCTACACCTTC. It encodes CASSPRTANYGYTF. This chain links TRBV6-5 with TRBJ1-2; tentative D call: TRBD1 (6 bases). This CDR3 has 14 residues. V gave up 6 bases and J gave up 0 bases, with 11 bases separating them. Germline V lookup: CDR1 MNHEY, CDR2 SVGAGI.

This chain connects TRBV19 to TRBJ2-7, with 10 bases that match TRBD2. This CDR3 is 12 amino acids long. After removal of 10 bases from V and 5 bases from J, the junction contained 5 bases not matched to a gene. In germline, CDR1 is LNHDA, CDR2 SQIVND (reference sequence). CDR3: CATAGTSDEQYF. The CDR3 nucleotides read TGTGCCACTGCCGGGACTAGCGACGAGCAGTACTTC.